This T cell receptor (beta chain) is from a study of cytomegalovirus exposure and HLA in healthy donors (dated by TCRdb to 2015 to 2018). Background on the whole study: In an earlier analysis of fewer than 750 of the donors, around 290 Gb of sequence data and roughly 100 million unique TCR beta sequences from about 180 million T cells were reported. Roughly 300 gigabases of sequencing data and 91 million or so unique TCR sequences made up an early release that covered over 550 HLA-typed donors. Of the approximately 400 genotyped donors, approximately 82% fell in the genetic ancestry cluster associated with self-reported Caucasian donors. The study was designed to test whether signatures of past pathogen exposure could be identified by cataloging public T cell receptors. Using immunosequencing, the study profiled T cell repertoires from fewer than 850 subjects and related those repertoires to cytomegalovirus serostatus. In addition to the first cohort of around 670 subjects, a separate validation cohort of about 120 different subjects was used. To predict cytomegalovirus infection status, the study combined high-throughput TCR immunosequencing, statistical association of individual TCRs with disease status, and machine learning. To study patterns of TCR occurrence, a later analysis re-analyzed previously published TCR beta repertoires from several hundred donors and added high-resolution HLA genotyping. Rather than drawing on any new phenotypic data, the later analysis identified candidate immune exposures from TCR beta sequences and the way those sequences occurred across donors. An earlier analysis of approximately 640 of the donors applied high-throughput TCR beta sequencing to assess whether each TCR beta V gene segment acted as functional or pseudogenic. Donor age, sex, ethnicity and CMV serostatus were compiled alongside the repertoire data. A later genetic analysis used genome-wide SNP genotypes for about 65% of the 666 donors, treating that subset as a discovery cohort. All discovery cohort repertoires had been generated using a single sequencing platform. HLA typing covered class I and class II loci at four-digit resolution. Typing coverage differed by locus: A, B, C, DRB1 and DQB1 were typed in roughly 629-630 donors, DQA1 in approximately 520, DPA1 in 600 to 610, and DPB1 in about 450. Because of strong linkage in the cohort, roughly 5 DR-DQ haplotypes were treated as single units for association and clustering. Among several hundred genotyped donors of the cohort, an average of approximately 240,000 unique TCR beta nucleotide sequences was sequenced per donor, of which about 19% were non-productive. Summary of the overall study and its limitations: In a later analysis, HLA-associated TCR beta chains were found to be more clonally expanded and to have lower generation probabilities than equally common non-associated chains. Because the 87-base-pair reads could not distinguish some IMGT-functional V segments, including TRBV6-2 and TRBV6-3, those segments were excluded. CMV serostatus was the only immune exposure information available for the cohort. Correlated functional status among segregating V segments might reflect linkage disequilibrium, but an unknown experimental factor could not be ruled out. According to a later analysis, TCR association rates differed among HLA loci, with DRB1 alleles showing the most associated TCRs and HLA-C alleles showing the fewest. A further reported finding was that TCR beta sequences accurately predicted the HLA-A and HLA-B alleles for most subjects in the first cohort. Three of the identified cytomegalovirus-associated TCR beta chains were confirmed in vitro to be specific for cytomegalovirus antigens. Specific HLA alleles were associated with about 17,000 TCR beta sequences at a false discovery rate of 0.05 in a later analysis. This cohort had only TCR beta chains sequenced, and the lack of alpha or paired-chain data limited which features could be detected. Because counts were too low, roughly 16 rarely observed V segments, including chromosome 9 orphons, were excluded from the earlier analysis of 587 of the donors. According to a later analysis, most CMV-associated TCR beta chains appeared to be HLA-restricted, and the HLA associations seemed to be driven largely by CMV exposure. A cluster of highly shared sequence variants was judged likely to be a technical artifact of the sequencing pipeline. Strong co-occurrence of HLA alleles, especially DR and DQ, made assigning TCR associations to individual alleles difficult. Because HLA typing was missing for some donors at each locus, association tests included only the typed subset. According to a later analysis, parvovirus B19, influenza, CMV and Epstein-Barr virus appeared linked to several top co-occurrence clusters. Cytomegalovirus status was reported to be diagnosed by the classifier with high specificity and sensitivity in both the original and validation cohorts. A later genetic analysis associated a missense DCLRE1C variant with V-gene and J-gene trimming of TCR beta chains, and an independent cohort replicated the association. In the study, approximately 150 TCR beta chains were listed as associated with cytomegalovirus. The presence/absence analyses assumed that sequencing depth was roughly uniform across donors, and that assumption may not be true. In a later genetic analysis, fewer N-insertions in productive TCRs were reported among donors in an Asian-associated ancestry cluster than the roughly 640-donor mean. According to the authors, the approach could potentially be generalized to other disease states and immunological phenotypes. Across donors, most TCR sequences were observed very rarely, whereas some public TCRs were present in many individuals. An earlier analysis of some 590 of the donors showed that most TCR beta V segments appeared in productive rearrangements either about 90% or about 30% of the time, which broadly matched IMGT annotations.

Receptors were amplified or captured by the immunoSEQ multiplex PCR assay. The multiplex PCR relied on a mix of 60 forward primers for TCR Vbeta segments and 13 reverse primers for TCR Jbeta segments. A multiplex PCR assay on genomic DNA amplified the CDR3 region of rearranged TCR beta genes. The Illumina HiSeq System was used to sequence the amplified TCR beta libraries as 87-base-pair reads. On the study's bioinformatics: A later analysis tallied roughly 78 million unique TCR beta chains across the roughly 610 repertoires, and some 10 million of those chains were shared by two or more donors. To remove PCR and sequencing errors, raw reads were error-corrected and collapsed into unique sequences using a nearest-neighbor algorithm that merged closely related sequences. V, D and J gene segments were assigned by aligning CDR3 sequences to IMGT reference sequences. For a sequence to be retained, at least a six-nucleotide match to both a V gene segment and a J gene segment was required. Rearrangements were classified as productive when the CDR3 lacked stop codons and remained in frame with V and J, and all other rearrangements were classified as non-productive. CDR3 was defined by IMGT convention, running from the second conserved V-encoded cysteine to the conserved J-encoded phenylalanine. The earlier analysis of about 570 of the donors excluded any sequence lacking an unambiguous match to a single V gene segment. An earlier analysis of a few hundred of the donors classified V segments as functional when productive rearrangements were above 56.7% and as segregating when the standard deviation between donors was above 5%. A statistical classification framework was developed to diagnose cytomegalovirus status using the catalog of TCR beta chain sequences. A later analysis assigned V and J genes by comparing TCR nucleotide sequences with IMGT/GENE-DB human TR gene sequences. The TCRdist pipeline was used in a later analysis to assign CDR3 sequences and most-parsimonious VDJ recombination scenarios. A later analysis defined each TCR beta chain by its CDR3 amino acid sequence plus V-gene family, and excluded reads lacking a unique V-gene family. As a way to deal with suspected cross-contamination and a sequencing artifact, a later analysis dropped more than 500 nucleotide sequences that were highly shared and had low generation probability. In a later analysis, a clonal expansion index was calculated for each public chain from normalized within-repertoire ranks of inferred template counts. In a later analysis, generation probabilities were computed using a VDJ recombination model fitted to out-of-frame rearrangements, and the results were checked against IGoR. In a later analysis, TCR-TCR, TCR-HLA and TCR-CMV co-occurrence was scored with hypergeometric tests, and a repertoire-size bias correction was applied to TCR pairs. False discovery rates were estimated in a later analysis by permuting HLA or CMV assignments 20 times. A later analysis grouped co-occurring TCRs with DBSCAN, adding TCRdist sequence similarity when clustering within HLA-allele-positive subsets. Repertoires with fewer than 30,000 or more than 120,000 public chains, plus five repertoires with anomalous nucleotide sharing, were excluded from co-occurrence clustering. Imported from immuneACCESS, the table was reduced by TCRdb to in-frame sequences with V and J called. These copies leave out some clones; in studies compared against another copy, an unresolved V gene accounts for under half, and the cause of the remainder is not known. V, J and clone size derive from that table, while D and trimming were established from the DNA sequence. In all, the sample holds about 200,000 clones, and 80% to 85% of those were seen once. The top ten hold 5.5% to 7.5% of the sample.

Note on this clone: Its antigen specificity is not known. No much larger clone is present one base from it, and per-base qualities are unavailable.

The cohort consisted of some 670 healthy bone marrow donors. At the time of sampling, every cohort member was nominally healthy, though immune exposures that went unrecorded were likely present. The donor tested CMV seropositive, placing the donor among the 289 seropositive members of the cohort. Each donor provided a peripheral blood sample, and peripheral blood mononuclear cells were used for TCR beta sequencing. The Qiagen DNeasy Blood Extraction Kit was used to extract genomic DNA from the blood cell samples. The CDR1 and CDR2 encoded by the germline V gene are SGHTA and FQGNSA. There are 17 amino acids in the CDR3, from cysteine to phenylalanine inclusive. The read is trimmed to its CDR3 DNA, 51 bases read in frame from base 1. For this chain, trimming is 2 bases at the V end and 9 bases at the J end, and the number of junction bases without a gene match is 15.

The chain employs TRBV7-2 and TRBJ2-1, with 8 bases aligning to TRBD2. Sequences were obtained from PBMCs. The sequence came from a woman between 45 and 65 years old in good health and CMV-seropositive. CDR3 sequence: CASSLKGAGVRSSEQFF. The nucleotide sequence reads TGTGCCAGCAGCTTAAAGGGAGCGGGAGTACGCTCTAGTGAGCAGTTCTTC.